This T cell receptor beta chain was sequenced in a study of T-cell memory formation after mild COVID-19. Whole-study context: Largely donor-specific sequence clusters came from two donors.

Worth noting for this clonotype: Its antigen remains unknown.

From germline, CDR1 is MGHRA and CDR2 YSYEKL. With 1 base removed from V and 8 bases from J, the gap between germline ends came to 18 bases. This CDR3 has 16 amino acids. 5'RACE with constant-segment primers built TCRalpha and TCRbeta cDNA libraries with UMIs. In TCRdb, the 5' RACE reads were re-called with MiXCR into one record per CDR3 protein. The sample lists a few hundred thousand distinct CDR3 sequences, approximately 16% occurring once. Study observations and caveats: Pre-infection memory already had some responding clones, implying cross-reactive memory joined. Contracting clones localized mainly to CM and EM when CD4+ and mainly to EMRA when CD8+.

This clonotype was sampled from a man aged 18 to 30 who had mild COVID-19 (a few samples of this study predate the infection). Cell type and time point are not known. The sample taken for sequencing was PBMCs or a T cell subset sorted from them (not recorded which). The V call is TRBV4-1, the J call TRBJ2-4, with TRBD2 as a possible D gene (5 bases). CDR3 sequence reads: CASSQALGEMRDIQYF. DNA of the CDR3: TGCGCCAGCAGCCAAGCACTCGGGGAGATGAGGGACATTCAGTACTTC.